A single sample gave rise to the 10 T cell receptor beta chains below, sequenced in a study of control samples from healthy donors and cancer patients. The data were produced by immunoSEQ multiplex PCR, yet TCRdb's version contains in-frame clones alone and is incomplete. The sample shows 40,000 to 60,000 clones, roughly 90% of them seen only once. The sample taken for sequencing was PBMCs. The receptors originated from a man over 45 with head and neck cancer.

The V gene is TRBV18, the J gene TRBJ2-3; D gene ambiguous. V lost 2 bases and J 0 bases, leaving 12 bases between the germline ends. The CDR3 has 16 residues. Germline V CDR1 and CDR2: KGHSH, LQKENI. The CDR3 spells CASSPSKEASTDTQYF. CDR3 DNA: TGTGCCAGCTCACCATCGAAGGAAGCTAGCACAGATACGCAGTATTTT.

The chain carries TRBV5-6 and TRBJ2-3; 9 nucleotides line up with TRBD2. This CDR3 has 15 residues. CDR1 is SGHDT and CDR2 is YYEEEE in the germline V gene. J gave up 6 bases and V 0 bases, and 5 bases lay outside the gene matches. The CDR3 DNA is TGTGCCAGCAGCTTGGGGACTAGCGTCGATGATACGCAGTATTTT. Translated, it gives CASSLGTSVDDTQYF.

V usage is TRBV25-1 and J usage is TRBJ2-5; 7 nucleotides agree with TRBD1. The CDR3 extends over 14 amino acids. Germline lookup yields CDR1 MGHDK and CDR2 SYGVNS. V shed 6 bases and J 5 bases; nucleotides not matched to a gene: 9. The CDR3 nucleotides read TGTGCCAGCAGGGGACGAGACAGGGACGAGACCCAGTACTTC. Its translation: CASRGRDRDETQYF.

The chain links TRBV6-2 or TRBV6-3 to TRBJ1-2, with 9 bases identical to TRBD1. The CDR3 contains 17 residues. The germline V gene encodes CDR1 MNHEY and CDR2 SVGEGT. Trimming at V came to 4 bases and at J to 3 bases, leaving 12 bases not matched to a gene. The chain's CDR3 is CASSSFSYRGRDYGYTF. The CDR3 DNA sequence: TGTGCCAGCAGTTCCTTTTCCTACAGGGGGCGCGACTATGGCTACACCTTC.

CDR3 DNA: TGTGCCAGCAGTTTAACGAGGCAGGGATACTATGGCTACACCTTC. It is translated as CASSLTRQGYYGYTF. V is TRBV28 and J is TRBJ1-2; TRBD1 is a possible D gene (5 bases). Trimming pared 2 bases from V and 3 bases from J, leaving 13 bases between. The CDR3 is 15 residues long. Per germline, CDR1 MDHEN and CDR2 SYDVKM.

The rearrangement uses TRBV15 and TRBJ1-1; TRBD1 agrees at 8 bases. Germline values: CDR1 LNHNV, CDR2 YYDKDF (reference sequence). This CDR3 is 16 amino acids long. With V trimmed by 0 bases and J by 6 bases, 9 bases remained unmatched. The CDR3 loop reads CATSRDGGQGIAEAFF. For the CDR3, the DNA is TGTGCCACCAGCAGAGATGGCGGACAGGGTATTGCTGAAGCTTTCTTT.

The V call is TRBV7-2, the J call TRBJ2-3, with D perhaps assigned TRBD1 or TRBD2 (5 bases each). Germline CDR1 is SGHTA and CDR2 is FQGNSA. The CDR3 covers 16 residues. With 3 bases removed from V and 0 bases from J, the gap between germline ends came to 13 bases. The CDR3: CASSFGAGTSTDTQYF. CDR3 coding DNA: TGTGCCAGCAGCTTTGGGGCGGGCACTAGCACAGATACGCAGTATTTT.

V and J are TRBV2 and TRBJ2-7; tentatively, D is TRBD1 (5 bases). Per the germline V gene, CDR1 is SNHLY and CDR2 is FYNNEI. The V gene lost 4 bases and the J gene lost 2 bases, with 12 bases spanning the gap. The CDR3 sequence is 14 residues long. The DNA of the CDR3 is TGTGCCAGCAGTGTTGGGCAGGGTCCCTACGAGCAGTACTTC. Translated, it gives CASSVGQGPYEQYF.

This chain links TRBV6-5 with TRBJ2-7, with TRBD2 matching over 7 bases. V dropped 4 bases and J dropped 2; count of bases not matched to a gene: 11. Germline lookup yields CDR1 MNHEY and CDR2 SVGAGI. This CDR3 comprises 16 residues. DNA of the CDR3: TGTGCCAGCAGTTGGACCCCGGGACTACCTACCTACGAGCAGTACTTC. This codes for CASSWTPGLPTYEQYF.

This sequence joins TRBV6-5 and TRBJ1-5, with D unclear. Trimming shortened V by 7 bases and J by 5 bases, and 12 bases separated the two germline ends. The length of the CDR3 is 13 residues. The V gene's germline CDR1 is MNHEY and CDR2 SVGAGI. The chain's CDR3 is CASTGQEDQPQHF. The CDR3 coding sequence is TGTGCCAGCACTGGGCAGGAAGATCAGCCCCAGCATTTT.